A single sample is the source of the 32 T cell receptor beta chains below, sequenced in a study of tumor-infiltrating lymphocytes in primary liver carcinoma. Taking 20-30 mg of unsorted bulk tissue, the authors co-extracted RNA and DNA. The researchers produced TCR beta cDNA from around 500 ng total RNA with a constant-region primer. Construction of TCR beta libraries relied on three successive nested multiplex PCR rounds employing slightly modified ARM-PCR. Amplification in the first two PCR rounds was performed using TRBV1-TRBV30 forward primers and a C-beta reverse primer for roughly 9 cycles each. In TCRdb, the multiplex PCR reads were re-called with MiXCR into one record per CDR3 protein. The top ten clones hold roughly an eighth of a sample with around 71,000 distinct CDR3 sequences, 71% of them seen once. The sequencing input was liver tumor tissue from sampling region 4. Indicated subset: tumor region T4, right-lateral pole. These TCRs come from a woman aged 55-69 years with primary liver carcinoma and hepatitis B virus infection.

About this clonotype itself: The junction departs from the called germline gene at one end, perhaps through a read error. The V and J genes are TRBV4-2 and TRBJ2-3; 8 bases fit TRBD1. Germline assignment: CDR1 LGHNA and CDR2 YNFKEQ. The CDR3 consists of 15 residues. The CDR3 here is CAISPTQGATDKQYF. The DNA for the CDR3 is TGTGCCATCAGCCCGACCCAGGGGGCCACAGATAAGCAGTATTTT.

With regard to this clonotype: Relative to the germline gene, one junction end is altered; a read error may explain this. The chain combines TRBV11-2 with TRBJ2-7; possible D gene TRBD1, 5 bases. CDR1 is SGHAT and CDR2 is FQNNGV in the germline V gene. CDR3 length: 15 residues. CDR3 sequence reads: CANSSARQSSYEQYF. DNA for the CDR3: TGTGCCAACAGCTCAGCGAGACAGTCCTCCTACGAGCAGTACTTC.

This clonotype has a handful of counts. The V call is TRBV5-1, the J call TRBJ2-7; no clear D. The CDR3 consists of 15 residues. CDR1 SGHRS and CDR2 YFSETQ come from the germline V gene. V was pared by 0 bases and J by 5 bases, with 15 bases between. The CDR3, as DNA: TGCGCCAGCAGCTTGGCCATAGGGAATTCTGACGAGCAGTACTTC. Protein product: CASSLAIGNSDEQYF.

This clonotype showed up many times. The chain combines TRBV14 with TRBJ2-1; 7 bases are shared with TRBD1. The CDR3 runs to 16 residues. Germline loops: CDR1 SGHDN, CDR2 FVKESK. V was pared by 4 bases and J by 6 bases, with 12 bases of the junction left unmatched. The CDR3 nucleotides read TGTGCCAGCAGCCTTCTCAGGGGGTTAACTGGCAATGAGCAGTTCTTC. Amino acids: CASSLLRGLTGNEQFF.

With regard to this clonotype: A read error is possible here, since a much larger clone lies one base away. The V call is TRBV28, the J call TRBJ2-1; no clear D gene. Germline V gene sequence: CDR1 MDHEN, CDR2 SYDVKM. The CDR3 runs to 12 residues. V was shortened by 4 bases and J by 5 bases, with 6 bases between the two germline ends. The CDR3 bases are TGTGCCAGCAGTTGGGATCACAATGAGCAGTTCTTC. Residues: CASSWDHNEQFF.

Details on this clonotype: One junction end disagrees with the germline gene, perhaps due to a read error. The rearrangement uses TRBV12-5 and TRBJ2-3; D perhaps matches TRBD1 (6 bases). Germline V gene sequence: CDR1 LGHNT, CDR2 FRNRAP. The CDR3 covers 15 residues. In DNA form, the CDR3 reads TGTGCTAGTAGTTTTACAGGGTTCGATACAGATACGCAGTATTTT. It is translated as CASSFTGFDTDTQYF.

This clonotype has just one count. A junction end diverges from the germline sequence, so it may reflect a read error. The chain employs TRBV6-1 and TRBJ2-7; D unclear. CDR3 length equals 15 residues. Germline V lookup: CDR1 MNHNS, CDR2 SASEGT. In nucleotides, the CDR3 is TGTGCCAGCGGTGACCCAGGTGGTAGCCCCTACGAGCAATACTTC. Its protein product is CASGDPGGSPYEQYF.

The V gene is TRBV11-3, the J gene TRBJ2-3; D is undetermined. Germline loops: CDR1 SGHNT, CDR2 YENEEA. This CDR3 is 15 amino acids long. The CDR3 is CDSSLVPGSTDTQYF. CDR3 bases: TGTGATAGCAGCTTAGTGCCAGGAAGCACAGATACGCAGTATTTT.

The table lists this clonotype with many counts. The J gene is TRBJ1-2, the V gene TRBV29-1, with unresolved D. The V and J ends lost 7 bases and 0 bases respectively, with 12 bases between them. CDR3 length: 13 residues. Germline V gives CDR1 SQVTM, CDR2 ANQGSEA. The chain's CDR3 is CSAPSATNYGYTF. The CDR3 bases are TGCAGCGCCCCCTCGGCCACTAACTATGGCTACACCTTC.

Points on this clonotype: Sequence at one end of the junction differs from germline and may be a read error. The V and J genes are TRBV5-4 and TRBJ2-7, with D unclear. Germline CDR1 SGHNT, CDR2 YYREEE (reference sequence). The CDR3 totals 14 residues. In DNA, the CDR3 is TGTGCCAGCAGCTTGCTACATGAAGATTACGAGCAGCACTTC. It codes for CASSLLHEDYEQHF.

As concerns this clonotype: This may be a read error: a much more frequent sequence differs by one nucleotide. The chain combines TRBV30 with TRBJ2-3; D might be TRBD2 (5 bases). CDR1 is GTSNPN, CDR2 SVGIG, per germline (reference sequence). The CDR3 runs to 14 residues. CDR3 region: CAWSEGSGSETQYF. In nucleotides, the CDR3 is TGTGCCTGGAGCGAGGGTTCGGGATCAGAAACGCAGTATTTT.

This clonotype was detected many times. J is TRBJ1-2 and V is TRBV6-6; D remains unclear. The V gene's germline CDR1 is MNHNY and CDR2 SVGAGI (reference sequence). V lost 2 bases, J lost 5 bases, and 9 bases lay in between. The CDR3 is 13 residues long. As DNA, the CDR3 is TGTGCCAGCAGTTACGGTAGGGAGTATGGCTACACCTTC. It codes for CASSYGREYGYTF.

The V gene is TRBV29-1, the J gene TRBJ2-1; 13 bases are shared with TRBD2. After removal of 6 bases from V and 6 bases from J, the junction contained 8 bases not matched to a gene. The V gene's germline CDR1 is SQVTM and CDR2 ANQGSEA. The CDR3 is 15 amino acids. CDR3 coding DNA: TGCAGCGTAGGACTAGCGGGAGTGGATTGCAATGAGCAGTTCTTC. This codes for CSVGLAGVDCNEQFF.

This chain joins TRBV5-1 and TRBJ2-1; D call uncertain. Germline V gene data show CDR1 as SGHRS and CDR2 as YFSETQ. The CDR3 is 15 amino acids. Trimming took 5 bases from V and 8 from J, leaving 20 bases between them. CDR3 sequence: CASRPWGNLYDEQFF. The CDR3 bases are TGCGCCAGCAGACCCTGGGGTAATCTTTACGATGAGCAGTTCTTC.

Note on this clonotype: One junction end does not reproduce the germline sequence, and a read error may be involved. The J gene is TRBJ1-1, the V gene TRBV12-3 or TRBV12-4; D is perhaps TRBD1 (6 bases). The CDR3 spans 14 residues. The CDR3 coding sequence is TGTGCCAGCAGGACCGGACAGATGATCACTGAGGCTTTCTTT. It yields the protein CASRTGQMITEAFF.

The CDR3 nucleotides are TGTGCCAGCAGTGAAACAAGGACAGCGACTAACTATGGCTACACCTTC. Amino acid sequence: CASSETRTATNYGYTF. The V and J genes are TRBV2 and TRBJ1-2, with D perhaps TRBD1 (6 bases). Germline V gene sequence: CDR1 SNHLY, CDR2 FYNNEI. The CDR3 loop spans 16 amino acids. V was shortened by 2 bases and J by 0 bases, with 13 bases between the two germline ends.

Worth noting for this clonotype: As the CDR3 is not closed by the conserved phenylalanine or tryptophan, this likely results from a read error. The CDR3 DNA reads as TGTGCCAGCAGTCCTATCCGGACAGGGTGGGATCTGGGCACTGAGGCTTTCTCT. Residues: CASSPIRTGWDLGTEAFS. The rearrangement links TRBV6-5 to TRBJ1-1, with 8 nucleotides matching TRBD1. Germline values: CDR1 MNHEY, CDR2 SVGAGI. CDR3 length equals 18 residues.

With regard to this clonotype: The germline gene is not matched at one end of the junction; a read error may be the cause. The genes are TRBV12-3 or TRBV12-4 and TRBJ1-1; no reliable D call. The CDR3 totals 15 residues. CDR3 in DNA: TGTGTCAGCAGTTCCCTTCAGGCGAGGAACACTGAAGCTTTCTTT. It specifies CVSSSLQARNTEAFF.

This clonotype showed up just a few times. The chain links TRBV7-9 to TRBJ2-1; 9 positions agree with TRBD1. Per germline, CDR1 SEHNR and CDR2 FQNEAQ (reference sequence). J lost 5 bases, V lost 1 base, and 3 bases had no gene match. The CDR3 spans 15 residues. The CDR3 bases are TGTGCCAGCAGCTTAGTAGGACAGGGGCACAATGAGCAGTTCTTC. This gives the protein CASSLVGQGHNEQFF.

Comment on this clonotype: A much larger clone lies one base from this, so it may be a read error. The chain joins TRBV24-1 to TRBJ2-5; 9 nucleotides line up with TRBD2. CDR3 length equals 16 residues. Germline-derived CDR1 and CDR2 are KGHDR and SFDVKD. The V gene end was trimmed by 3 bases and the J gene end by 3 bases; junction bases not matched to a gene: 7. The CDR3 here is CATSDPGVAGEETQYF. The CDR3 region has the DNA TGTGCCACCAGTGATCCGGGAGTAGCGGGAGAAGAGACCCAGTACTTC.

In regard to this clonotype: The conserved phenylalanine or tryptophan normally closing the CDR3 is absent here, so this likely arose from a read error. The limits of the CDR3 on the DNA are not certain, so only TCRdb's listed CDR3 is given. The genes are TRBV11-2 and TRBJ1-1. Germline V CDR1 and CDR2: SGHAT, FQNNGV. Inclusive of both ends, the CDR3 amounts to 13 amino acids. The CDR3 loop reads CASSLEVNTEASL.

This clonotype was detected only once. The junction shows a germline mismatch at one end, possibly a read error. The chain has TRBV11-1 and TRBJ2-2, with a tentative D call TRBD2 (5 bases). The CDR3 covers 17 residues. Germline assignment: CDR1 SGHAT and CDR2 FQDESV (reference sequence). The chain's CDR3 is CASRGRTGSANSGELFF. Written as DNA, the CDR3 is TGTGCCAGCAGGGGGAGAACGGGATCCGCGAACTCCGGGGAGCTATTTTTT.

Remarks on this clonotype: A read error may be the cause here, since a much bigger clone is one base away. This CDR3 is CASSMWSGLGYEQYF. The CDR3 bases are TGCGCCAGCAGCATGTGGAGCGGCTTGGGCTACGAGCAGTACTTC. The chain combines TRBV5-1 with TRBJ2-7; maybe TRBD2 (5 bases). From germline, CDR1 is SGHRS and CDR2 YFSETQ. The CDR3 is 15 residues long. V was trimmed by 4 bases and J by 3 bases, leaving 17 bases between them.

To note about this clonotype: Since the CDR3 does not end with the conserved phenylalanine or tryptophan, this likely comes from a read error. V and J are TRBV4-2 and TRBJ2-3; maybe TRBD2 (6 bases). Germline CDR1 reads LGHNA; CDR2 reads YNFKEQ. The CDR3 spans 14 residues. CDR3 bases: TGTGCCAGCAGCCAAGTTAGCGGCACAGATATGCAGTATTAT. Residues: CASSQVSGTDMQYY.

This clonotype has a count of ten or more. A much larger clone sits a single nucleotide away, making a read error possible. This chain connects TRBV11-2 to TRBJ2-5, with TRBD2 matching over 9 bases. Germline V gene lookup returns CDR1 SGHAT and CDR2 FQNNGV. The CDR3 is made up of 17 amino acids. The CDR3 nucleotides read TGTGCCAGCGGCTTCGGGCCAGCGGCTAGCGGGAAGGAGACCCAGTACTTC. Amino acid sequence: CASGFGPAASGKETQYF.

A word on this clonotype: At one of its ends the junction is not consistent with the germline gene, which may arise from a read error. The rearrangement joins TRBV12-3 or TRBV12-4 to TRBJ2-1, with D possibly matching TRBD1 (7 bases). The CDR3 spans 15 residues. The CDR3 bases are TGTACCAGCACTAGACTTGGAGGGGGCTACAATAAGCAGTTCTTC. As protein: CTSTRLGGGYNKQFF.

The chain is built from TRBV12-3 or TRBV12-4 and TRBJ2-5, with 16 bases lining up with TRBD2. The V and J ends lost 6 bases and 7 bases, in that order; junction bases with no gene match: 11. The CDR3 is made up of 17 amino acids. As DNA, the CDR3 is TGTGCCAGCAGCCAAGGGACTAGCGGGAGGGCTGAAGGGACCCAGTACTTC. Translation: CASSQGTSGRAEGTQYF.

About this clonotype itself: The junction and the germline gene differ at one end; a read error may be behind it. The chain carries TRBV6-1 and TRBJ2-1; no reliable D call. Germline lookup yields CDR1 MNHNS and CDR2 SASEGT. The CDR3 is made up of 12 amino acids. The CDR3 DNA follows: TGTGCCAGCAGTGGAATAAGGGATGAGGAGTCCTTC. It translates to CASSGIRDEESF.

The chain employs TRBV24-1 and TRBJ2-3, with a possible D match to TRBD1 (5 bases). Per germline, CDR1 KGHDR and CDR2 SFDVKD. V lost 2 bases and J 6 bases, leaving 5 bases between the germline ends. CDR3 length: 12 residues. The CDR3 sequence: CATSDSGDTQYF. As DNA, the CDR3 is TGTGCCACCAGTGATTCAGGGGATACGCAGTATTTT.

The chain links TRBV29-1 to TRBJ2-3; D unclear. Germline CDR1 is SQVTM and CDR2 is ANQGSEA. The V gene lost 4 bases and the J gene lost 5 bases, with 13 bases spanning the gap. The CDR3 runs to 13 residues. The CDR3 reads CSVGRIDIDTQYF. The CDR3 coding sequence is TGCAGCGTTGGGCGGATCGACATAGATACGCAGTATTTT.

About this clonotype itself: Germline and junction disagree at one end, which may indicate a read error. The chain carries TRBV12-3 or TRBV12-4 and TRBJ1-1, with a possible D match to TRBD1 (5 bases). This CDR3 contains 13 residues. The CDR3 here is CVSSSAQGRGAFF. DNA of the CDR3: TGTGTCAGCAGTTCGGCCCAGGGCCGAGGAGCTTTCTTT.

Points on this clonotype: An end of the junction does not agree with germline; a read error may underlie this. The chain employs TRBV6-2 or TRBV6-3 and TRBJ2-1, with D uncertain. CDR1 is MNHEY, CDR2 SVGEGT, per germline. The CDR3 is 13 amino acids. The CDR3 DNA reads as TGTGCCAGCAACCCAGCCGAAGTCAATGAGCTGTTCTTC. Amino acid sequence: CASNPAEVNELFF.